The 10 T cell receptor beta chains below come from one sample, sequenced in a study of blood T cell repertoires in COVID-19 (dated by TCRdb to 2018 to 2020). The library was produced with the immunoSEQ multiplex PCR assay. This immuneACCESS table, as held by TCRdb, lists in-frame sequences with V and J called but not all clones. Of the missing ones, under half trace to an unresolved V gene in checked studies; the others have no known cause. In this sample the table shows about 220,000 clones, about 80% of which occur a single time. The ten most abundant clones make up 14% to 15% of the sample. Sequenced: PBMCs or T cells enriched from blood (not recorded which). The receptors originated from a man between 35 and 55 years old who had recovered from COVID-19.

The chain couples TRBV30 to TRBJ2-7, with 7 bases identical to TRBD1. The CDR3 is 12 amino acids. CDR1 is GTSNPN, CDR2 SVGIG, per germline (reference sequence). The V gene end was trimmed by 4 bases and the J gene end by 4 bases; junction bases not matched to a gene: 4. In nucleotides, the CDR3 is TGTGCCTGGAACAGGGGAAAGTACGAGCAGTACTTC. This sequence encodes CAWNRGKYEQYF.

This clone was observed a single time. This CDR3 reads CASSLRLAVPNEQFF. CDR3 bases: TGTGCCAGCAGCTTGAGACTAGCGGTTCCCAATGAGCAGTTCTTC. The chain joins TRBV7-3 to TRBJ2-1, with 9 bases lining up with TRBD2. Trimming at V came to 3 bases and at J to 6 bases, leaving 6 bases not matched to a gene. CDR3 length equals 15 residues. In germline, CDR1 is SGHTA, CDR2 FQGTGA.

The J gene is TRBJ2-1, the V gene TRBV18; D perhaps matches TRBD1 (6 bases). The V end was cut by 4 bases, the J end by 3 bases, with 13 bases between. Germline CDR1 and CDR2: KGHSH and LQKENI. This CDR3 contains 15 residues. The CDR3 is CASSLQGFGYNEQFF. In nucleotides, the CDR3 is TGTGCCAGCTCACTACAGGGATTCGGCTACAATGAGCAGTTCTTC.

The V call is TRBV5-1, the J call TRBJ2-1; D unresolved. Trimming shortened V by 5 bases and J by 2 bases, and 11 bases separated the two germline ends. The CDR3 is 14 residues long. Germline CDR1 SGHRS, CDR2 YFSETQ. The CDR3 protein is CASSPSETYNEQFF. As DNA, the CDR3 is TGCGCCAGCAGTCCTTCAGAAACCTACAATGAGCAGTTCTTC.

This chain uses TRBV10-3 with TRBJ1-6; weak D call: TRBD1 (6 bases). Trimming took off 6 bases at V and 0 bases at J, with 9 bases between the two ends. The CDR3 loop spans 15 amino acids. Germline values: CDR1 ENHRY, CDR2 SYGVKD. Here the CDR3 reads CAIRGQSSYNSPLHF. CDR3 nucleotide sequence: TGTGCCATCAGAGGACAGAGCTCCTATAATTCACCCCTCCACTTT.

The chain recombines TRBV28 with TRBJ1-1; D call uncertain. V lost 6 bases, J lost 1 base, and 15 bases lay in between. Germline CDR1 MDHEN, CDR2 SYDVKM. The CDR3 is 15 residues long. CDR3 sequence (DNA): TGTGCCAGCAGGAGCCCCCCGCCGGGGAACACTGAAGCTTTCTTT. Its protein product is CASRSPPPGNTEAFF.

The J gene is TRBJ1-2, the V gene TRBV4-3, with 9 bases that match TRBD1. Per germline, CDR1 LGHNA and CDR2 YSLEER. J gave up 4 bases and V 4 bases, and 7 bases lay outside the gene matches. The CDR3 has 15 residues. The CDR3 loop is CASSPTGQGPYGYTF. CDR3 in DNA: TGCGCCAGCAGCCCTACGGGACAGGGCCCCTATGGCTACACCTTC.

V is TRBV9 and J is TRBJ1-1; maybe TRBD1 (5 bases). Germline-derived CDR1 and CDR2 are SGDLS and YYNGEE. V lost 3 bases and J lost 5, with 14 bases in between. The CDR3 has 14 amino acids. This CDR3 reads CASSALGEATEAFF. In nucleotides, the CDR3 is TGTGCCAGCAGCGCGTTAGGGGAGGCGACTGAAGCTTTCTTT.

The J gene is TRBJ2-7, the V gene TRBV4-2, with D possibly matching TRBD2 (6 bases). Germline V CDR1 and CDR2: LGHNA, YNFKEQ. There are 13 residues in the CDR3. Trimming removed 0 bases from V and 6 bases from J, with 9 bases in between. The CDR3 region is CASSQDGRGEQYF. CDR3 DNA sequence: TGTGCCAGCAGCCAAGACGGGCGGGGCGAGCAGTACTTC.

The chain employs TRBV10-3 and TRBJ2-3, with D perhaps TRBD2 (6 bases). V was trimmed by 3 bases and J by 0 bases, leaving 16 bases between them. This CDR3 spans 17 amino acids. Germline CDR1 is ENHRY and CDR2 is SYGVKD. CDR3 amino acids: CAISDYRGGESTDTQYF. The CDR3 DNA reads TGTGCCATCAGTGACTATAGGGGCGGGGAAAGCACAGATACGCAGTATTTT.